Reported below is one T cell receptor (beta chain). The CDR3 covers 13 residues. In preparing each TCR library, about 3,700 ng of total RNA was used. Each sample had eight separate cDNA synthesis reactions. UMIs containing a 6-nucleotide sample barcode were added via template switching. TCRdb reanalyzed the 5' RACE reads and collapses them to one entry per CDR3 protein, without DNA. Here the sample table reports some 190,000 distinct CDR3 sequences. This sample is part of a study of monozygotic twins with inflammatory bowel disease. The sequence was obtained from a human donor with ulcerative colitis or Crohn's disease, or a healthy co-twin of an affected twin (not recorded which). V is TRBV12-3 or TRBV12-4 and J is TRBJ2-1; without DNA, the TCRdb call of TRBD1 cannot be checked. Sequencing used blood. CDR3 protein: CASVLGGGAAQFF.